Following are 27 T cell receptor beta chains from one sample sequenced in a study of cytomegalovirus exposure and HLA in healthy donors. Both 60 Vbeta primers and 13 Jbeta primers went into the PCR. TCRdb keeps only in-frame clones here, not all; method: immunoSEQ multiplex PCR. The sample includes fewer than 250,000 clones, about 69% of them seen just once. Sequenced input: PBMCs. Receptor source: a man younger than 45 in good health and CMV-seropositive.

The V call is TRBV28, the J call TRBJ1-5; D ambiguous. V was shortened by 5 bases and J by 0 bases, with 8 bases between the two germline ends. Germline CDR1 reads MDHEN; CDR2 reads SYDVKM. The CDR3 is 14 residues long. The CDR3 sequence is CASSNSYSNQPQHF. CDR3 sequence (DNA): TGTGCCAGCAGTAACAGTTATAGCAATCAGCCCCAGCATTTT.

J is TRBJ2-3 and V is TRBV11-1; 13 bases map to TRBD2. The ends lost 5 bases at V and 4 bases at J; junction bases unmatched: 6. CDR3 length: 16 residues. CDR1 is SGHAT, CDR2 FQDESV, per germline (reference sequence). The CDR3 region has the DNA TGTGCCAGCAGCCGGACTAGCGGGAGTCCCCCAGATACGCAGTATTTT. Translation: CASSRTSGSPPDTQYF.

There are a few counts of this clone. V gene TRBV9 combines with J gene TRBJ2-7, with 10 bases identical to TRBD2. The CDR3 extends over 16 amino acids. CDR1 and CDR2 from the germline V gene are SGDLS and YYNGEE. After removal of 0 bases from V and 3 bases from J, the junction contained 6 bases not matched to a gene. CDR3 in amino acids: CASSVGQASGSYEQYF. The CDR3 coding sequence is TGTGCCAGCAGCGTAGGCCAGGCTAGCGGGAGCTACGAGCAGTACTTC.

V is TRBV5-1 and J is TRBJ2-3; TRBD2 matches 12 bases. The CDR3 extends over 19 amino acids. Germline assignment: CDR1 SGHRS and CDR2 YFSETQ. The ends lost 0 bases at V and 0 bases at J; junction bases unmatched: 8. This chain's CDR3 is CASSLALAGGDSSTDTQYF. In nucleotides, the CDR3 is TGCGCCAGCAGCTTGGCTCTAGCGGGGGGGGACAGTAGCACAGATACGCAGTATTTT.

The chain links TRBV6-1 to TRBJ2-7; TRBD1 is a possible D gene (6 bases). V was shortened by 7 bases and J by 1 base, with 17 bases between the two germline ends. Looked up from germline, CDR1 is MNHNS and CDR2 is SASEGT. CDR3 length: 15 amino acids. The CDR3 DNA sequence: TGTGCCAGCATGACCGGGACATATCTATCCTACGAGCAGTACTTC. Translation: CASMTGTYLSYEQYF.

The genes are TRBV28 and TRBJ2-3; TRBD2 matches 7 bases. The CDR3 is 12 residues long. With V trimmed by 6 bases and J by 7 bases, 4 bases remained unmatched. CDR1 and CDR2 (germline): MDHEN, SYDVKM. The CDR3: CASSRGVYTQYF. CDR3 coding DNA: TGTGCCAGCAGCCGGGGGGTGTATACGCAGTATTTT.

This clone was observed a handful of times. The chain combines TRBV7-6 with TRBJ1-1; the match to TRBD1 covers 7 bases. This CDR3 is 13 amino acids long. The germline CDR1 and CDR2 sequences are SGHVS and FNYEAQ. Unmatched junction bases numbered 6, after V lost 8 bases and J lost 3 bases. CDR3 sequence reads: CASLTGSDTEAFF. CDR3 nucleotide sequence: TGTGCCAGCCTGACAGGGTCGGACACTGAAGCTTTCTTT.

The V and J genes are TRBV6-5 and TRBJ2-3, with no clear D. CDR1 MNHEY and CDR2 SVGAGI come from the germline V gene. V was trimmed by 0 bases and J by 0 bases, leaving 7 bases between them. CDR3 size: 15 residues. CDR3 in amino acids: CASSYSQHSTDTQYF. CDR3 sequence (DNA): TGTGCCAGCAGTTACTCGCAACATAGCACAGATACGCAGTATTTT.

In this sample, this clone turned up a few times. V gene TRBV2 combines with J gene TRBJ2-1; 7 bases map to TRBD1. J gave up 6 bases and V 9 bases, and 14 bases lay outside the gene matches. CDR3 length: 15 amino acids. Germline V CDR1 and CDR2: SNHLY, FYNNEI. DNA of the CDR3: TGTGCCAGTCGACAGGGCCCCCCCCCTCTCAATGAGCAGTTCTTC. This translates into CASRQGPPPLNEQFF.

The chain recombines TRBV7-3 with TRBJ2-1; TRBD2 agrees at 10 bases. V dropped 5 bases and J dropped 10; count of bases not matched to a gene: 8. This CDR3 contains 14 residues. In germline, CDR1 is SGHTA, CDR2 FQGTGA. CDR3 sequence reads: CASSPEAGGGEQFF. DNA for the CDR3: TGTGCCAGCAGCCCCGAAGCGGGAGGGGGGGAGCAGTTCTTC.

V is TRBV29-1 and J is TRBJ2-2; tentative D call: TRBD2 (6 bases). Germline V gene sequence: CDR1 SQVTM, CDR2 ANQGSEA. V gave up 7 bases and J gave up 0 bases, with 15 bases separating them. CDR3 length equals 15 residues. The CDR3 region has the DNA TGCAGCGCCGGGACTTCCACGGCGAACACCGGGGAGCTGTTTTTT. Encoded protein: CSAGTSTANTGELFF.

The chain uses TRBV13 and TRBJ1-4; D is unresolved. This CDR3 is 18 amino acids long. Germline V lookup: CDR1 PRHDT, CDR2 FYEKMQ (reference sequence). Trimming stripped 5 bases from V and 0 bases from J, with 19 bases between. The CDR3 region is CASSQKRRVGATNEKLFF. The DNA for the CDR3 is TGTGCCAGCAGCCAAAAGAGGAGGGTTGGGGCAACTAATGAAAAACTGTTTTTT.

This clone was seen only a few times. CDR3: CASSTSGGGTQYF. The CDR3 DNA reads TGTGCCAGCAGCACTAGCGGGGGAGGTACGCAGTATTTT. The chain is built from TRBV28 and TRBJ2-3, with 11 bases identical to TRBD2. With V trimmed by 6 bases and J by 8 bases, 4 bases remained unmatched. The CDR3 runs to 13 residues. Germline V lookup: CDR1 MDHEN, CDR2 SYDVKM.

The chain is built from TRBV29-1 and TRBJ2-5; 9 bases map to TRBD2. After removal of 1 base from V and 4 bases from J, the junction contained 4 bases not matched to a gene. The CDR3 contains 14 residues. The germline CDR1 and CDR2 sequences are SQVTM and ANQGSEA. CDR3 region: CSVEGGGAGETQYF. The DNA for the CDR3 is TGCAGCGTTGAAGGCGGGGGGGCTGGAGAGACCCAGTACTTC.

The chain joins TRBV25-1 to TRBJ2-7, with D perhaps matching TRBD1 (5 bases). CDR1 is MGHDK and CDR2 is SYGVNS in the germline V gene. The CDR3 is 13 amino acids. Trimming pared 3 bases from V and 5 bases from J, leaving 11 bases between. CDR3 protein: CASSDTGPHEQYF. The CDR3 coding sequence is TGTGCCAGCAGTGATACAGGTCCCCACGAGCAGTACTTC.

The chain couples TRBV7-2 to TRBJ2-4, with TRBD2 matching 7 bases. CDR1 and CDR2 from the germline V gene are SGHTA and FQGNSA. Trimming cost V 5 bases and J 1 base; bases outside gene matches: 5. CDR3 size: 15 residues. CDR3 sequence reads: CASSPPGGAKNIQYF. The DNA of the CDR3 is TGTGCCAGCAGCCCCCCCGGGGGGGCCAAAAACATTCAGTACTTC.

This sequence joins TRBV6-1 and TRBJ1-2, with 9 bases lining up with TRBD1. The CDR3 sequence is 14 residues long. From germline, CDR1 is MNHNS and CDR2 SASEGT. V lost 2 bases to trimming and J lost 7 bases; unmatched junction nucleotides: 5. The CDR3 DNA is TGTGCCAGCAGTGAATACGGACAGGGGTTTGGCTACACCTTC. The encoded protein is CASSEYGQGFGYTF.

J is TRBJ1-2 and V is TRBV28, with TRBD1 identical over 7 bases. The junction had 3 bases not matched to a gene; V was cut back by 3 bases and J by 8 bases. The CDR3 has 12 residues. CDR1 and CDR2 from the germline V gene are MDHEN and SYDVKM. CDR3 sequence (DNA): TGTGCCAGCAGTTTGGGACAGAGAGGCTACACCTTC. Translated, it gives CASSLGQRGYTF.

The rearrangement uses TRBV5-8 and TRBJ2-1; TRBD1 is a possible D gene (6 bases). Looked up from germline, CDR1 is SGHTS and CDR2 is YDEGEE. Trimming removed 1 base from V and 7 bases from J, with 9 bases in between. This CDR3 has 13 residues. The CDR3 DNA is TGTGCCAGCAGCTTGAGGGGGTTGAATGAGCAGTTCTTC. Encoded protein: CASSLRGLNEQFF.

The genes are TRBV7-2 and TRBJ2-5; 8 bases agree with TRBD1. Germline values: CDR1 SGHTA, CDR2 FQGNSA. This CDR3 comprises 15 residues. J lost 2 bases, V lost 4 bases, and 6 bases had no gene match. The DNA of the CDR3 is TGTGCCAGCAGCTCCCGGACAGGGCGACAAGAGACCCAGTACTTC. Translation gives CASSSRTGRQETQYF. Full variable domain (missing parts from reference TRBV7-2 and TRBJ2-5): GAGVSQSPSNKVTEKGKDVELRCDPISGHTALYWYRQSLGQGLEFLIYFQGNSAPDKSGLPSDRFSAERTGGSVSTLTIQRTQQEDSAVYLCASSSRTGRQETQYFGPGTRLLVL.

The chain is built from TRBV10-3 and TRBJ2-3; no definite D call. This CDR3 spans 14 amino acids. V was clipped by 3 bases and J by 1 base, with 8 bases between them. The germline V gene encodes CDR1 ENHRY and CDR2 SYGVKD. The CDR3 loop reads CAISDSKGTDTQYF. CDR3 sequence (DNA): TGTGCCATCAGTGACTCTAAAGGCACAGATACGCAGTATTTT.

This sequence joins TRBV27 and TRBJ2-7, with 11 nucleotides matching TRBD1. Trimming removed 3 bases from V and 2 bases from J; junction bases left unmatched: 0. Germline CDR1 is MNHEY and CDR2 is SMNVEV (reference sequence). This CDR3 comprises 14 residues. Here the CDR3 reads CASSLDRGPYEQYF. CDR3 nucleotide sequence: TGTGCCAGCAGTTTGGACAGGGGGCCCTACGAGCAGTACTTC.

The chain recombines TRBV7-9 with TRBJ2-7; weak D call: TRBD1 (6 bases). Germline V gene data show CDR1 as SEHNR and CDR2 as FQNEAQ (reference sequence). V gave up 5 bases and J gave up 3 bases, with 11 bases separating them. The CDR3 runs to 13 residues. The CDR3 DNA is TGTGCCAGCAGCACCCGACAGGTCTACGAGCAGTACTTC. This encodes CASSTRQVYEQYF. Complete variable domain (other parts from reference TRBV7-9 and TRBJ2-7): DTGVSQNPRHKITKRGQNVTFRCDPISEHNRLYWYRQTLGQGPEFLTYFQNEAQLEKSRLLSDRFSAERPKGSFSTLEIQRTEQGDSAMYLCASSTRQVYEQYFGPGTRLTVT.

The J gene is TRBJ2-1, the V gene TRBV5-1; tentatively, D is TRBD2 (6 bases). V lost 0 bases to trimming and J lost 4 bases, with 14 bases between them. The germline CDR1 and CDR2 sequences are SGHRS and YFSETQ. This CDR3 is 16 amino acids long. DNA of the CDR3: TGCGCCAGCAGCTTGGTGGGCGGCGGGGCTTACAATGAGCAGTTCTTC. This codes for CASSLVGGGAYNEQFF.

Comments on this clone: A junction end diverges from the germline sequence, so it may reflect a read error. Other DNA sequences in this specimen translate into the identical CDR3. DNA of the CDR3: TGCGCCAGCAGCTTAAACAGGGGCGGCGAGCAGTACTTC. Translation gives CASSLNRGGEQYF. This chain links TRBV5-8 with TRBJ2-7; 7 positions agree with TRBD1. CDR1 and CDR2 from the germline V gene are SGHTS and YDEGEE. This CDR3 is built from 13 residues.

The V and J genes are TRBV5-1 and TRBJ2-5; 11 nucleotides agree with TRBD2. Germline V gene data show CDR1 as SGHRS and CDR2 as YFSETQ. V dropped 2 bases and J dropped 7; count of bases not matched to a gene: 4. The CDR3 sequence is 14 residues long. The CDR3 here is CASSLLAGETTQYF. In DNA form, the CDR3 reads TGCGCCAGCAGCTTACTAGCGGGAGAGACGACCCAGTACTTC.

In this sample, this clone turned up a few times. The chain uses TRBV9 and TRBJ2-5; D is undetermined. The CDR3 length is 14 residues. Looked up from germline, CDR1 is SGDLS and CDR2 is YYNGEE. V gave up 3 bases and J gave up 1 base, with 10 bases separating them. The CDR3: CASSAPSGQETQYF. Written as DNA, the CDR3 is TGTGCCAGCAGCGCCCCGAGTGGCCAAGAGACCCAGTACTTC.